This passage covers 18 T cell receptor beta chains from one sample sequenced in a study of T-cell reconstitution after alpha-beta-depleted transplantation in children. Unique molecular identifiers were incorporated into the prepared TCRbeta library. TCRdb reprocessed the PCR reads with MiXCR, giving one entry per CDR3 protein. The sample has about 210,000 distinct CDR3 sequences; approximately 15% are singletons. The sequenced sample was PBMCs, mostly from graft donor cells, obtained 360 days after TCRalphabeta/CD19-depleted stem cell transplant. The receptors shown here come from a male patient between 2 and 15 years old who had a stem cell transplant for acute lymphoblastic leukemia, so the T cells may come from the graft donor.

This clonotype showed up many times. The chain carries TRBV7-9 and TRBJ2-5, with D maybe TRBD2 (6 bases). Germline V CDR1 and CDR2: SEHNR, FQNEAQ (reference sequence). The CDR3 runs 15 residues. The V gene lost 5 bases and the J gene lost 4 bases, with 17 bases spanning the gap. The CDR3 nucleotides are TGTGCCAGCAGCCTAGGGGACTCCAAGGGAGAGACCCAGTACTTC. It translates to CASSLGDSKGETQYF.

V and J are TRBV25-1 and TRBJ1-1, with D possibly matching TRBD1 (5 bases). V was pared by 6 bases and J by 8 bases, with 16 bases between. The CDR3 loop spans 13 amino acids. CDR1 and CDR2 (germline): MGHDK, SYGVNS. CDR3 in amino acids: CASSVVGTREAFF. CDR3 sequence (DNA): TGTGCCAGCAGCGTTGTGGGGACTCGCGAAGCTTTCTTT.

This chain connects TRBV5-1 to TRBJ1-2; TRBD1 might be the D (6 bases). The length of the CDR3 is 14 residues. Trimming pared 4 bases from V and 6 bases from J, leaving 16 bases between. Germline V gene sequence: CDR1 SGHRS, CDR2 YFSETQ. The CDR3 loop is CASSTGTRTHGYTF. The CDR3 bases are TGCGCCAGCAGCACGGGGACACGGACACATGGCTACACCTTC.

The V gene is TRBV5-1, the J gene TRBJ2-5; the match to TRBD1 covers 8 bases. This CDR3 has 17 amino acids. J lost 4 bases, V lost 6 bases, and 17 bases had no gene match. CDR1 and CDR2 (germline): SGHRS, YFSETQ. CDR3 amino acids: CASNIDPSRGRGETQYF. In nucleotides, the CDR3 is TGCGCCAGCAACATCGACCCATCCAGGGGGCGAGGAGAGACCCAGTACTTC.

This clonotype came up a few times. The chain carries TRBV29-1 and TRBJ2-2; 10 bases are a match to TRBD2. The CDR3 contains 19 residues. The J segment lost 7 bases and the V segment lost 3 bases, leaving 20 bases of the junction unmatched. Per germline, CDR1 SQVTM and CDR2 ANQGSEA. The CDR3 here is CSVDRPGERGGSFGGELFF. The CDR3 region has the DNA TGCAGCGTTGACCGCCCCGGTGAGCGGGGGGGTTCCTTCGGCGGGGAGCTGTTTTTT.

In its sample, this clonotype was seen a few times. The V call is TRBV28, the J call TRBJ1-5; TRBD1 is a possible D gene (5 bases). CDR3 length: 14 residues. CDR1 and CDR2 (germline): MDHEN, SYDVKM. The V end was cut by 4 bases, the J end by 5 bases, with 12 bases between. CDR3 sequence (DNA): TGTGCCAGCAGTTCCGCCGGCAGGGATCAGCCCCAGCATTTT. Its translation: CASSSAGRDQPQHF.

This rearrangement joins TRBV7-2 to TRBJ2-7; TRBD2 matches at 8 bases. Germline-derived CDR1 and CDR2 are SGHTA and FQGNSA. Germline trimming cut 5 bases from V and 3 bases from J; bases unmatched to any gene: 9. This CDR3 spans 15 amino acids. As DNA, the CDR3 is TGTGCCAGCAGCCGGGGGGGGACGGCAAACTACGAGCAGTACTTC. It specifies CASSRGGTANYEQYF.

In its sample, this clonotype was seen a few times. The rearrangement links TRBV7-2 to TRBJ2-7; D unresolved. Trimming removed 2 bases from V and 6 bases from J, with 17 bases in between. Germline CDR1 reads SGHTA; CDR2 reads FQGNSA. The CDR3 is made up of 15 amino acids. The CDR3 spells CASSLNGPEVLEQYF. DNA of the CDR3: TGTGCCAGCAGCTTAAACGGGCCAGAAGTCCTCGAGCAGTACTTC. The full variable domain, rest sourced from reference TRBV7-2 and TRBJ2-7, is GAGVSQSPSNKVTEKGKDVELRCDPISGHTALYWYRQSLGQGLEFLIYFQGNSAPDKSGLPSDRFSAERTGGSVSTLTIQRTQQEDSAVYLCASSLNGPEVLEQYFGPGTRLTVT.

This sequence joins TRBV6-1 and TRBJ1-5; no clear D gene. V was shortened by 4 bases and J by 2 bases, with 15 bases between the two germline ends. Germline V gene data show CDR1 as MNHNS and CDR2 as SASEGT. The CDR3 sequence is 16 residues long. The CDR3 reads CASSGYPFLGNQPQHF. The CDR3 DNA follows: TGTGCCAGCAGTGGATACCCGTTCCTGGGCAATCAGCCCCAGCATTTT.

The rearrangement uses TRBV11-3 and TRBJ2-1, with D possibly being TRBD2 (6 bases). Germline V lookup: CDR1 SGHNT, CDR2 YENEEA. The CDR3 runs to 21 residues. Trimming pared 1 base from V and 4 bases from J, leaving 29 bases between. The DNA for the CDR3 is TGTGCCAGCAGCTTAGTTTCTAGCGTAACGGCGGGACTCGCACAATACAATGAGCAGTTCTTC. It encodes CASSLVSSVTAGLAQYNEQFF.

A few counts support this clonotype. V usage is TRBV11-1 and J usage is TRBJ2-3; D tentatively fits TRBD1 or TRBD2 (5 bases each). The V end was cut by 7 bases, the J end by 0 bases, with 14 bases between. Germline-derived CDR1 and CDR2 are SGHAT and FQDESV (reference sequence). This CDR3 has 15 amino acids. CDR3 residues: CASTPGTASTDTQYF. The CDR3, as DNA: TGTGCCAGCACCCCAGGGACGGCTAGCACAGATACGCAGTATTTT.

CDR3 coding DNA: TGTGCCAGCAGTGAAATCCGGGTCTTCGGGATATTTAGCACAGATACGCAGTATTTT. The encoded protein is CASSEIRVFGIFSTDTQYF. The chain recombines TRBV28 with TRBJ2-3; D possibly corresponds to TRBD2 (5 bases). V was pared by 5 bases and J by 0 bases, with 24 bases between. The CDR3 runs to 19 residues. Germline CDR1 MDHEN, CDR2 SYDVKM.

The chain is built from TRBV10-1 and TRBJ2-3, with D unclear. This CDR3 is 14 amino acids long. CDR1 and CDR2 (germline): WNHNN, SYGVQD (reference sequence). Trimming shortened V by 3 bases and J by 1 base, and 8 bases separated the two germline ends. In DNA, the CDR3 is TGCGCCAGCAGTGAAGGTAGTCGCACAGATACGCAGTATTTT. It encodes CASSEGSRTDTQYF.

This clonotype was seen only a few times. The chain is built from TRBV5-1 and TRBJ2-5; either TRBD1 or TRBD2 may supply D (5 bases each). This CDR3 has 13 residues. Germline V gene lookup returns CDR1 SGHRS and CDR2 YFSETQ. Trimming removed 4 bases from V and 5 bases from J, with 12 bases in between. CDR3 residues: CASSGTGGETQYF. CDR3 nucleotide sequence: TGCGCCAGCAGCGGCACAGGCGGGGAGACCCAGTACTTC.

This chain links TRBV4-3 with TRBJ2-1; D uncertain. The CDR3 spans 15 residues. Trimming left V 2 bases short and J 4 bases short, with 12 bases between. Germline loops: CDR1 LGHNA, CDR2 YSLEER. The CDR3 is CASSQSSRPYNEQFF. The CDR3 DNA sequence: TGCGCCAGCAGCCAATCTTCAAGACCTTACAATGAGCAGTTCTTC.

The chain joins TRBV19 to TRBJ2-7; TRBD2 is a possible D gene (6 bases). Between the trimmed V and J ends, which lost 3 bases and 3 bases, there was a span of 18 bases. The CDR3 is 16 amino acids. Germline CDR1 is LNHDA and CDR2 is SQIVND (reference sequence). CDR3 DNA sequence: TGTGCCAGTAGTATTCGGGGGTTTGGGTTGGACTACGAGCAGTACTTC. This gives the protein CASSIRGFGLDYEQYF.

This sequence joins TRBV7-8 and TRBJ1-1; D gene uncertain. CDR3 length: 13 residues. Germline CDR1 SGHVS, CDR2 FQNEAQ. The V gene lost 5 bases and the J gene lost 7 bases, with 14 bases spanning the gap. CDR3 sequence reads: CASSPTPGFEAFF. The CDR3 nucleotides are TGTGCCAGCAGCCCGACACCGGGATTTGAAGCTTTCTTT.

The genes are TRBV6-1 and TRBJ1-1, with D hard to call. CDR1 MNHNS and CDR2 SASEGT come from the germline V gene. This CDR3 is built from 13 residues. Trimming took 4 bases from V and 1 from J, leaving 7 bases between them. CDR3 residues: CASSVRRNTEAFF. The CDR3 bases are TGTGCCAGCAGTGTTCGACGGAACACTGAAGCTTTCTTT.